This T cell receptor (beta chain) was observed in a study of blood T cell repertoires in COVID-19. Study overall: The United States, Italy and Spain were the sources of the acute and convalescent COVID-19 samples. Sample material is recorded as cDNA or gDNA derived from T cells, B-cell-depleted T cells, or PBMCs.

J gave up 3 bases and V 5 bases, and 15 bases lay outside the gene matches. The CDR3 extends over 17 amino acids. Germline V gene sequence: CDR1 LGHDT, CDR2 YNNKEL (reference sequence). Per the original methods: Amplification of reference gene primers was used by the study to estimate nucleated cell counts. The table came from immunoSEQ multiplex PCR; TCRdb's copy has only in-frame clones and leaves some out. That table furnishes V, J and clone size, whereas the DNA furnished D and trimming. The data contain over 200,000 clones, 81% of them seen just once; the ten biggest clones take up more than 8.5%.

The sequenced material came from PBMCs or T cells enriched from blood (not recorded which). The TCR was taken from a woman between 50 and 59 years old with acute COVID-19. This chain connects TRBV3-1 (or the pseudogene TRBV3-2) to TRBJ1-1; 7 bases match TRBD1. The CDR3 DNA follows: TGTGCCAGCAGCGAAAGACAGGGTAGTTCTTATTACACTGAAGCTTTCTTT. It codes for CASSERQGSSYYTEAFF.